These 23 T cell receptor beta chains came from one sample sequenced in a study of blood T cells in healthy people across ages. Next came a second PCR, run for about 6 to 12 cycles, which used a sample-barcoded 5' primer along with a J-beta primer mix. TCRdb processed the 5' RACE reads anew with MiXCR; each CDR3 protein has one entry. The sample carries approximately 1.5 million distinct CDR3 sequences, around 35% recorded once. Sequenced: blood. Receptors were obtained from a woman in her twenties or thirties in good health.

The chain carries TRBV7-2 and TRBJ2-7, with D maybe TRBD2 (5 bases). Germline-derived CDR1 and CDR2 are SGHTA and FQGNSA. This CDR3 has 15 amino acids. Deletions cut 5 bases from V and 2 bases from J, with 16 bases between. The CDR3 is CASSLKAVTAYEQYF. CDR3 in DNA: TGTGCCAGCAGCCTAAAAGCGGTCACCGCCTACGAGCAGTACTTC.

This clonotype came up many times. The chain employs TRBV10-2 and TRBJ2-3, with 7 bases lining up with TRBD2. The CDR3 runs to 14 residues. Losses at the gene ends were 3 bases for V and 0 bases for J; bases not matched to a gene: 0. Germline CDR1 and CDR2: WSHSY and SAAADI. For the CDR3, the DNA is TGCGCCAGCAGTGACGGGGGGAGCACAGATACGCAGTATTTT. Translated, it gives CASSDGGSTDTQYF.

The rearrangement uses TRBV5-1 and TRBJ2-1; D remains ambiguous. This CDR3 has 12 residues. CDR1 and CDR2 (germline): SGHRS, YFSETQ. Trimming left V 5 bases short and J 8 bases short, with 11 bases between. In DNA form, the CDR3 reads TGCGCCAGCAGTCCCCTAGGGTATGAGCAGTTCTTC. This encodes CASSPLGYEQFF.

With respect to this clonotype: At one of its ends the junction is not consistent with the germline gene, which may arise from a read error. This rearrangement joins TRBV28 to TRBJ2-1; 11 positions match TRBD2. The CDR3 totals 12 residues. Germline V gene sequence: CDR1 MDHEN, CDR2 SYDVKM. The CDR3 sequence is CASSPGTSGGIF. The CDR3 DNA is TGTGCCAGCAGTCCAGGGACTAGCGGAGGAATCTTC. Together with reference TRBV28 and TRBJ2-1, the CDR3 gives the full variable domain: DVKVTQSSRYLVKRTGEKVFLECVQDMDHENMFWYRQDPGLGLRLIYFSYDVKMKEKGDIPEGYSVSREKKERFSLILESASTNQTSMYLCASSPGTSGGIFGPGTRLTVL.

This clonotype occurred a few times. The chain uses TRBV10-3 and TRBJ1-1; 12 bases map to TRBD1. V lost 6 bases to trimming and J lost 1 base; unmatched junction nucleotides: 6. Per germline, CDR1 ENHRY and CDR2 SYGVKD. The CDR3 is made up of 16 amino acids. CDR3 nucleotide sequence: TGTGCCATCAGGGGACAGGGGGCAGGTTGGAACACTGAAGCTTTCTTT. Translating it yields CAIRGQGAGWNTEAFF.

The chain uses TRBV10-2 and TRBJ2-7, with D hard to call. This CDR3 is 18 amino acids long. CDR1 is WSHSY, CDR2 SAAADI, per germline. Between the trimmed V and J ends, which lost 2 bases and 0 bases, there was a span of 20 bases. Here the CDR3 DNA reads TGCGCCAGCAGTGAGAATGGAGCGATAAGATCCCCCTCCTACGAGCAGTACTTC. This translates into CASSENGAIRSPSYEQYF.

The rearrangement joins TRBV3-1 to TRBJ1-4; D ambiguous. Per the germline V gene, CDR1 is LGHDT and CDR2 is YNNKEL (reference sequence). This CDR3 has 16 residues. The V and J ends lost 3 bases and 8 bases respectively, with 19 bases between them. The CDR3 DNA reads as TGTGCCAGCAGCCATGGCTCGACCCCTAAGAAGGAAAAACTGTTTTTT. It specifies CASSHGSTPKKEKLFF.

This clonotype was detected ten times or more. V usage is TRBV29-1 and J usage is TRBJ2-5; D possibly corresponds to TRBD2 (6 bases). This CDR3 comprises 13 residues. Trimming took off 4 bases at V and 4 bases at J, with 13 bases between the two ends. The germline CDR1 and CDR2 sequences are SQVTM and ANQGSEA. The DNA of the CDR3 is TGCAGCGTTGCCGGGGGTGTGGGAGAGACCCAGTACTTC. As protein: CSVAGGVGETQYF. Based on the CDR3 plus reference TRBV29-1 and TRBJ2-5, the full variable domain is SAVISQKPSRDICQRGTSLTIQCQVDSQVTMMFWYRQQPGQSLTLIATANQGSEATYESGFVIDKFPISRPNLTFSTLTVSNMSPEDSSIYLCSVAGGVGETQYFGPGTRLLVL.

Details on this clonotype: Germline and junction disagree at one end, which may indicate a read error. The rearrangement links TRBV5-1 to TRBJ2-7, with 7 bases matching TRBD1. Germline V CDR1 and CDR2: SGHRS, YFSETQ. The CDR3 totals 18 residues. CDR3 in DNA: TGCACCAGCAGCTTGTTAGAGGCGTCGACAGGGATATCCTACGAGCAGTACTTC. It yields the protein CTSSLLEASTGISYEQYF.

The chain has TRBV7-2 and TRBJ1-4; D remains ambiguous. Looked up from germline, CDR1 is SGHTA and CDR2 is FQGNSA. This CDR3 contains 14 residues. Trimming cost V 3 bases and J 7 bases, with 12 bases left between them. CDR3 nucleotide sequence: TGTGCCAGCAGCTTTGGCTTATCGGGTGAAAAACTGTTTTTT. Residues: CASSFGLSGEKLFF.

The chain combines TRBV11-1 with TRBJ2-7; maybe TRBD2 (6 bases). Germline CDR1 SGHAT, CDR2 FQDESV (reference sequence). The germline V and J ends were trimmed by 2 bases and 2 bases, with 10 bases remaining between them. The CDR3 sequence is 14 residues long. CDR3 sequence: CASSLRRETYEQYF. DNA of the CDR3: TGTGCCAGCAGCTTAAGGAGGGAGACCTACGAGCAGTACTTC.

V and J are TRBV30 and TRBJ2-1, with 7 nucleotides matching TRBD1. Trimming removed 2 bases from V and 5 bases from J; junction bases left unmatched: 9. This CDR3 region has 15 residues. Looked up from germline, CDR1 is GTSNPN and CDR2 is SVGIG (reference sequence). CDR3 in amino acids: CAWSQGVKSDNEQFF. The CDR3 bases are TGTGCCTGGAGTCAGGGGGTCAAGTCGGACAATGAGCAGTTCTTC.

A word on this clonotype: One end of the junction does not line up with germline, which may come from a read error. The V gene is TRBV20-1, the J gene TRBJ2-5; maybe TRBD2 (5 bases). Germline loops: CDR1 DFQATT, CDR2 SNEGSKA (reference sequence). The CDR3 contains 12 residues. The CDR3 coding sequence is TGCAGTGCGAGAGGCCAGCGGGAGACCCAGTACTTC. Protein product: CSARGQRETQYF.

The sample holds a few counts of this clonotype. The rearrangement links TRBV7-6 to TRBJ1-6; D uncertain. V was clipped by 1 base and J by 7 bases, with 11 bases between them. This CDR3 spans 15 amino acids. Germline V gene lookup returns CDR1 SGHVS and CDR2 FNYEAQ. Here the CDR3 reads CASSLVGGINSPLHF. As DNA, the CDR3 is TGTGCCAGCAGCTTAGTAGGTGGGATCAATTCACCCCTCCACTTT.

In its sample, this clonotype was seen a few times. The V gene is TRBV27, the J gene TRBJ1-1, with D possibly TRBD1 on 5 matching bases. The CDR3 has 15 amino acids. Germline V gives CDR1 MNHEY, CDR2 SMNVEV (reference sequence). Trimming took 8 bases from V and 4 from J, leaving 20 bases between them. The CDR3 nucleotides are TGTGCCAGCCGGCCGTGGGGGAGCCGGGGCACTGAAGCTTTCTTT. The encoded protein is CASRPWGSRGTEAFF.

V and J are TRBV30 and TRBJ1-2; TRBD1 matches at 7 bases. Trimming removed 0 bases from V and 6 bases from J; junction bases left unmatched: 10. The CDR3 is made up of 15 amino acids. Germline values: CDR1 GTSNPN, CDR2 SVGIG (reference sequence). The CDR3 DNA reads as TGTGCCTGGAGTGTCGCTCGACAGGGTGTTGATGGCTACACCTTC. Its protein is CAWSVARQGVDGYTF. The full variable domain, its missing parts supplied by reference TRBV30 and TRBJ1-2, is SQTIHQWPATLVQPVGSPLSLECTVEGTSNPNLYWYRQAAGRGLQLLFYSVGIGQISSEVPQNLSASRPQDRQFILSSKKLLLSDSGFYLCAWSVARQGVDGYTFGSGTRLTVV.

The chain is built from TRBV11-2 and TRBJ2-1; 9 bases are shared with TRBD2. CDR3 length: 15 residues. The junction had 8 bases not matched to a gene; V was cut back by 4 bases and J by 7 bases. Per the germline V gene, CDR1 is SGHAT and CDR2 is FQNNGV. The CDR3 sequence is CASSSPGLAVNEQFF. CDR3 DNA sequence: TGTGCCAGCAGCTCCCCGGGACTAGCCGTGAATGAGCAGTTCTTC.

This clonotype has only a few counts. The V call is TRBV18, the J call TRBJ2-5, with a weak D call TRBD1 (5 bases). Germline V gene lookup returns CDR1 KGHSH and CDR2 LQKENI. The CDR3 is made up of 15 amino acids. Trimming pared 2 bases from V and 7 bases from J, leaving 17 bases between. The CDR3 protein is CASSPMAAGPGTQYF. Here the CDR3 DNA reads TGTGCCAGCTCACCAATGGCAGCAGGGCCCGGGACCCAGTACTTC.

The chain links TRBV20-1 to TRBJ1-2, with 12 bases aligning to TRBD1. With V trimmed by 0 bases and J by 4 bases, 6 bases remained unmatched. This CDR3 is built from 16 residues. The germline V gene has CDR1 DFQATT and CDR2 SNEGSKA (reference sequence). The chain's CDR3 is CSARDLKGQGAYGYTF. Written as DNA, the CDR3 is TGCAGTGCTAGAGATTTGAAGGGACAGGGGGCCTATGGCTACACCTTC.

The table lists this clonotype with a few counts. The chain uses TRBV7-8 and TRBJ2-3, with D perhaps TRBD1 (6 bases). Germline CDR1 and CDR2: SGHVS and FQNEAQ. V was trimmed by 5 bases and J by 6 bases, leaving 21 bases between them. CDR3 length equals 16 residues. CDR3 DNA sequence: TGTGCCAGCAGCGCCACGGGGACACGCAACACGGATACGCAGTATTTT. Translated: CASSATGTRNTDTQYF.

For this clonotype: Germline and junction disagree at one end, which may indicate a read error. The chain combines TRBV27 with TRBJ1-2, with D hard to call. Germline-derived CDR1 and CDR2 are MNHEY and SMNVEV (reference sequence). This CDR3 is built from 13 residues. Here the CDR3 DNA reads TGTGCCAGCAGTTTCGCGTCAGACTATGGCCACACCTTC. This gives the protein CASSFASDYGHTF.

The chain has TRBV7-9 and TRBJ2-7; TRBD1 or TRBD2 may be the D gene (5 bases each). This CDR3 comprises 17 residues. The V gene's germline CDR1 is SEHNR and CDR2 FQNEAQ (reference sequence). The V end was cut by 6 bases, the J end by 2 bases, with 23 bases between. The CDR3 sequence: CASSSSIPGTGPYEQYF. Written as DNA, the CDR3 is TGTGCCAGCAGTTCATCCATCCCAGGGACGGGTCCCTACGAGCAGTACTTC.

This clonotype was recorded at least ten times. This chain connects TRBV7-9 to TRBJ2-5; TRBD2 matches 7 bases. Germline CDR1 reads SEHNR; CDR2 reads FQNEAQ (reference sequence). The CDR3 consists of 14 residues. The V segment lost 2 bases and the J segment 4 bases; nucleotides outside the gene matches: 4. The CDR3 bases are TGTGCCAGCAGCTTAAGGCGGGGGTCAGAGACCCAGTACTTC. Amino acid sequence: CASSLRRGSETQYF.